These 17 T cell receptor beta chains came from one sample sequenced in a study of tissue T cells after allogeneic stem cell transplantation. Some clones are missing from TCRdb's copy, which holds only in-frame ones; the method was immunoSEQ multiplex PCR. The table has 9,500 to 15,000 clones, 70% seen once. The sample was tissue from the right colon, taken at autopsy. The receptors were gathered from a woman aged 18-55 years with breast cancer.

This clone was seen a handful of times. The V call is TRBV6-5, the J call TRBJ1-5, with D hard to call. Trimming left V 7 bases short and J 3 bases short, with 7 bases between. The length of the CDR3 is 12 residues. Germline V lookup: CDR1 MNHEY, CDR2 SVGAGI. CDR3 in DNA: TGTGCCAGCAAGGAGTACAATCAGCCCCAGCATTTT. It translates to CASKEYNQPQHF.

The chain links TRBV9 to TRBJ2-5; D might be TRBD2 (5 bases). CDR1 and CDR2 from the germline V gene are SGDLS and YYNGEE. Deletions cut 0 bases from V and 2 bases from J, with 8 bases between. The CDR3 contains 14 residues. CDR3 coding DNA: TGTGCCAGCAGCGTAGGCCCGGGGCAAGAGACCCAGTACTTC. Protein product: CASSVGPGQETQYF.

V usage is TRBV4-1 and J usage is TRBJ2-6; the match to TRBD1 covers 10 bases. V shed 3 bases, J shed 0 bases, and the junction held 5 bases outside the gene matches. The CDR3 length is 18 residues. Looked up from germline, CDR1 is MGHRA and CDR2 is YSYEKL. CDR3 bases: TGCGCCAGCAGCCAGGGGGGACAGGGGATCTCTGGGGCCAACGTCCTGACTTTC. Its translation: CASSQGGQGISGANVLTF.

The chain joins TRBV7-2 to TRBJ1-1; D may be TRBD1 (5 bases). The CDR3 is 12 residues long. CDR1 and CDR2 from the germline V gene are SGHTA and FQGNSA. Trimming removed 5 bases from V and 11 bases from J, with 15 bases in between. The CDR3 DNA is TGTGCCAGCAGCCCTCAGGTAGGGGTGGCTTTCTTT. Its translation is CASSPQVGVAFF.

The CDR3: CATIYRGRTGELFF. DNA for the CDR3: TGTGCCACCATATACAGGGGCAGGACCGGGGAGCTGTTTTTT. This rearrangement joins TRBV28 to TRBJ2-2; 7 bases are a match to TRBD1. The germline V gene has CDR1 MDHEN and CDR2 SYDVKM. The CDR3 contains 14 residues. Trimming cost V 10 bases and J 5 bases; bases outside gene matches: 10.

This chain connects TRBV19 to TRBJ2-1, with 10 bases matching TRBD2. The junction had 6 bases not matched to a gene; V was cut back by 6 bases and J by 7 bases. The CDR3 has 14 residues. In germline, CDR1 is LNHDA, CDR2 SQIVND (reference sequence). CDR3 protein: CASRLAGEWNEQFF. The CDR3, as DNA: TGTGCCAGTAGGCTAGCGGGAGAGTGGAATGAGCAGTTCTTC.

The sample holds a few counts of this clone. The CDR3 DNA is TGTGCCAGCAGTGGCCCGGGACACCGTAATGGCTACACCTTC. It yields the protein CASSGPGHRNGYTF. The chain joins TRBV28 to TRBJ1-2; D possibly corresponds to TRBD1 (6 bases). This CDR3 contains 14 residues. V lost 5 bases and J lost 6, with 16 bases in between. The germline V gene has CDR1 MDHEN and CDR2 SYDVKM.

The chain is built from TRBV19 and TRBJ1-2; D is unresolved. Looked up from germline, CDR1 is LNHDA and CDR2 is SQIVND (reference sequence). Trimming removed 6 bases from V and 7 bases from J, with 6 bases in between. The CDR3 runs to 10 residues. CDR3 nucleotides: TGTGCCAGTAGGGGTGGTGGCTACACCTTC. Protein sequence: CASRGGGYTF.

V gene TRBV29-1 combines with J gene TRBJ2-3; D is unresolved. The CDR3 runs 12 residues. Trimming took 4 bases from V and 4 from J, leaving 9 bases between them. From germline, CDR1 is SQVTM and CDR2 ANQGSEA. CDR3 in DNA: TGCAGCGTTGCAATTGCCCCAGATACGCAGTATTTT. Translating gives CSVAIAPDTQYF.

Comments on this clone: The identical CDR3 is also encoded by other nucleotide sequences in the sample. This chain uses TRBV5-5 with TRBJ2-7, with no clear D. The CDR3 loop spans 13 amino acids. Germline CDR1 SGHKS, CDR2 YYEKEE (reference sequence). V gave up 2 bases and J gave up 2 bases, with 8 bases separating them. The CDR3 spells CASSFPGTYEQYF. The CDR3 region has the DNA TGTGCCAGCAGCTTCCCTGGGACCTACGAGCAGTACTTC.

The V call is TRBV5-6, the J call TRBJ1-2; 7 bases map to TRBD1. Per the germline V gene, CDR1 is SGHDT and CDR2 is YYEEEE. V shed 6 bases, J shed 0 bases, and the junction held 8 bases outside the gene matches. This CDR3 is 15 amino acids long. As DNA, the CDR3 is TGTGCCAGCAAGTCCCGGGACAGCACTAACTATGGCTACACCTTC. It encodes CASKSRDSTNYGYTF.

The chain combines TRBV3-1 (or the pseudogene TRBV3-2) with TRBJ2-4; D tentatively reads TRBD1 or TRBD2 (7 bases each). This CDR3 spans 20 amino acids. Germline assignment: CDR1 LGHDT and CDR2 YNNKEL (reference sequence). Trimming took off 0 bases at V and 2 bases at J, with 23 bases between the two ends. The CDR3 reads CASSQDRGQVVSGTKNIQYF. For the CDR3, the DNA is TGTGCCAGCAGCCAAGATAGAGGACAGGTGGTCAGCGGGACCAAAAACATTCAGTACTTC.

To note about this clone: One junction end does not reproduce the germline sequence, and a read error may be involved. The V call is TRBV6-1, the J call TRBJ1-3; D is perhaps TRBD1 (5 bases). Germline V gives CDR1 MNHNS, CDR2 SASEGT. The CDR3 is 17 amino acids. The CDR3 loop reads CASSEVQPDSSGNTIYF. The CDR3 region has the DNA TGTGCCAGCAGCGAAGTACAGCCCGACAGCTCTGGAAACACCATATATTTT.

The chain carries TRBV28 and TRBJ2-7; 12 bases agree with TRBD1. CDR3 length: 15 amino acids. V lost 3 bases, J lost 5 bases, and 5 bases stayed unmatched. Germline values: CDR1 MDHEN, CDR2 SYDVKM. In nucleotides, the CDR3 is TGTGCCAGCAGTTTGGGGACAGGGGGCTTCAACGAGCAGTACTTC. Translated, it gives CASSLGTGGFNEQYF.

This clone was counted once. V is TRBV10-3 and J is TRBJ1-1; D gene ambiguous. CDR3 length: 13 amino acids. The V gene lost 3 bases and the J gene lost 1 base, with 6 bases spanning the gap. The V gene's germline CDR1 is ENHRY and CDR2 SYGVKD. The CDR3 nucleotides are TGTGCCATCAGTGAATCCGGGAACACTGAAGCTTTCTTT. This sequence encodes CAISESGNTEAFF.

CDR3 coding DNA: TGCGCCAGCAGCGTAGGACTAGCGGGAGACCGCACCGGGGAGCTGTTTTTT. It encodes CASSVGLAGDRTGELFF. This sequence joins TRBV4-3 and TRBJ2-2; TRBD2 agrees at 13 bases. Trimming cost V 5 bases and J 4 bases; bases outside gene matches: 7. CDR3 size: 17 residues. Looked up from germline, CDR1 is LGHNA and CDR2 is YSLEER.

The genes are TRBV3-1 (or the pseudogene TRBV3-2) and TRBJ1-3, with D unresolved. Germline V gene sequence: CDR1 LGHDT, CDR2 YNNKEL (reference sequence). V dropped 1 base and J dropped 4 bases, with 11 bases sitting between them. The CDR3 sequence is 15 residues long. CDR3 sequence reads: CASSQGTRSGNTIYF. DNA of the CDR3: TGTGCCAGCAGCCAAGGGACGAGGTCCGGAAACACCATATATTTT.